What follows is one T cell receptor (beta chain) and its context. This clone was observed once. This clone's antigen is unknown. Per-nucleotide qualities are absent, and no much larger clonotype sits a single base away. This sample is part of a study of control samples from healthy donors and cancer patients (dated by TCRdb to about 2020). The cysteine opens and the phenylalanine closes a CDR3 of 13 amino acids. Solely the CDR3 DNA is kept, with 39 bases framed from the first base. From the germline V gene, CDR1 is KGHSH and CDR2 is LQKENI. V lost 6 bases and J lost 2 bases, and the count of bases not matched to a germline gene is 3. The method was the immunoSEQ multiplex PCR assay. This is the immuneACCESS table as TCRdb keeps it, with only in-frame sequences that have V and J called. A part of the clones is gone; compared with another copy, unresolved V genes explain less than half, and the rest is unexplained. For this sample there are some 100,000 clones; more than 90% appear just once. Of the sample, 3% falls within the top ten clones.

Sequenced input: blood. This receptor was identified in a human donor in good health. The donor label of this sample is uncertain. Here the chain combines TRBV18 and TRBJ1-1; 7 nucleotides in the junction match TRBD1. The CDR3 reads as follows: CASSQGENTEAFF. The DNA sequence is given as TGTGCCAGCTCCCAGGGGGAAAACACTGAAGCTTTCTTT.